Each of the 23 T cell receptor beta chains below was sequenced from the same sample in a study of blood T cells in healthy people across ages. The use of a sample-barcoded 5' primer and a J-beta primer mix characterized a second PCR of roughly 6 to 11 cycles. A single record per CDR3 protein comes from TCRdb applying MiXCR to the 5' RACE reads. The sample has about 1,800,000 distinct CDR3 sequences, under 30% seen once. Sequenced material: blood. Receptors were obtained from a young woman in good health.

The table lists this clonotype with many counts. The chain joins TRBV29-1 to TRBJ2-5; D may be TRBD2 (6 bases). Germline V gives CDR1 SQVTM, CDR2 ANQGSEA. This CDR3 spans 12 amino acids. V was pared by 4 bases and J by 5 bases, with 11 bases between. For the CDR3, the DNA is TGCAGCGTTGTCGCGGGGTCCGAGACCCAGTACTTC. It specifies CSVVAGSETQYF.

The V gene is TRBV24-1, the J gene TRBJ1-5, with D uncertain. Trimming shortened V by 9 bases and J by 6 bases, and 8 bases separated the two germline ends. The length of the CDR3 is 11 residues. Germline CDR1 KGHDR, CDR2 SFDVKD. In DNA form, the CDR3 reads TGTGCCACCGGAGAATGTCAGCCCCAGCATTTT. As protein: CATGECQPQHF.

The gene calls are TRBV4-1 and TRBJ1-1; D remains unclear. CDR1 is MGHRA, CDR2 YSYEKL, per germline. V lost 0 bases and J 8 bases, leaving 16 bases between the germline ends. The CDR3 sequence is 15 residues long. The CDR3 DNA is TGCGCCAGCAGCCAAGATCGGAATTGGTTAGGGGAAGCTTTCTTT. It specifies CASSQDRNWLGEAFF.

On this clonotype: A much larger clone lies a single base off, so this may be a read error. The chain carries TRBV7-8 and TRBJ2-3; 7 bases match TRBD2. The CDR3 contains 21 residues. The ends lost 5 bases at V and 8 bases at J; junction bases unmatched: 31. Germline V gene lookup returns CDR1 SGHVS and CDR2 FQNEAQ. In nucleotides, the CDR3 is TGTGCCAGCAGCCCCCGTTCCACGTACTATTTGGGAGGGAAAAACGCAGGTACGCAGTATTTT. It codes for CASSPRSTYYLGGKNAGTQYF. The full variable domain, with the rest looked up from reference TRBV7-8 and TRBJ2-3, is GAGVSQSPRYKVAKRGQDVALRCDPISGHVSLFWYQQALGQGPEFLTYFQNEAQLDKSGLPSDRFFAERPEGSVSTLKIQRTQQEDSAVYLCASSPRSTYYLGGKNAGTQYFGPGTRLTVL.

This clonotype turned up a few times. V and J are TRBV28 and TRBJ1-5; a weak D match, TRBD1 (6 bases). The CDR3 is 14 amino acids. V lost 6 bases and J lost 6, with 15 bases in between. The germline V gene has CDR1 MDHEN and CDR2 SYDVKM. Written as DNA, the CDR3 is TGTGCCAGCAGCGTAGGGGGGTCAGGTCAGCCCCAGCATTTT. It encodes CASSVGGSGQPQHF.

CDR3 sequence (DNA): TGTGCCAGCAGTGCCACAGGGGGTAGCAATCAGCCCCAGCATTTT. This codes for CASSATGGSNQPQHF. V is TRBV27 and J is TRBJ1-5; TRBD1 aligns across 8 bases. V lost 5 bases and J lost 0; bases outside the gene matches: 3. The CDR3 has 15 residues. Germline V gives CDR1 MNHEY, CDR2 SMNVEV (reference sequence).

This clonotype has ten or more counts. DNA of the CDR3: TGCAGCGTTACGACAGCCTCTTCTGGCTACACCTTC. Translated, it gives CSVTTASSGYTF. This sequence joins TRBV29-1 and TRBJ1-2, with D possibly TRBD1 on 5 matching bases. The CDR3 runs 12 residues. Trimming removed 5 bases from V and 7 bases from J, with 14 bases in between. Per germline, CDR1 SQVTM and CDR2 ANQGSEA.

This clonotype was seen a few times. This CDR3 reads CASSDSGTPLGTNEKLFF. As DNA, the CDR3 is TGTGCCAGCAGCGACTCCGGGACCCCCTTAGGCACTAATGAAAAACTGTTTTTT. The J gene is TRBJ1-4, the V gene TRBV7-2; D possibly corresponds to TRBD1 (5 bases). CDR1 is SGHTA, CDR2 FQGNSA, per germline. V was shortened by 5 bases and J by 2 bases, with 21 bases between the two germline ends. The CDR3 consists of 18 residues.

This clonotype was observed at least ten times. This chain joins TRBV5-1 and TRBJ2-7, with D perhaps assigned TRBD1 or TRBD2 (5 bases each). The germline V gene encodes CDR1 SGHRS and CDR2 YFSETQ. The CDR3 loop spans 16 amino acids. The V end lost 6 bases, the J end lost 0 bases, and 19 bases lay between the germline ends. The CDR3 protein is CASNFGDPTDSYEQYF. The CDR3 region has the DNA TGCGCCAGCAACTTTGGGGACCCGACGGACTCCTACGAGCAGTACTTC.

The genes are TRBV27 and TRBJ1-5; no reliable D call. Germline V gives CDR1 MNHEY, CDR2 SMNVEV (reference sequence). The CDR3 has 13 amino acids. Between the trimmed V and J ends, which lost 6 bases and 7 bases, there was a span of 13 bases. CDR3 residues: CASRLAVEQPQHF. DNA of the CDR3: TGTGCCAGCAGGTTAGCGGTGGAACAGCCCCAGCATTTT.

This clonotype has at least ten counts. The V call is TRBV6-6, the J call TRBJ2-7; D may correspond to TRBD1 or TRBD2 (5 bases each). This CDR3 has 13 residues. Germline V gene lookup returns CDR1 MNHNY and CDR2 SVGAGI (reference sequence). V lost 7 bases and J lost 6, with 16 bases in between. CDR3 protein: CASTDTRGGEQYF. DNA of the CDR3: TGTGCCAGCACCGATACCCGGGGCGGCGAGCAGTACTTC.

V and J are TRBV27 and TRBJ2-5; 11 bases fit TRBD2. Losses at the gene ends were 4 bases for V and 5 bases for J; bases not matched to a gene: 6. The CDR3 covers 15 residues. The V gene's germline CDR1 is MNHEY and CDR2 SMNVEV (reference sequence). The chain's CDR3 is CASSSLLAGEETQYF. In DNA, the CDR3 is TGTGCCAGCAGTTCCCTACTAGCGGGGGAGGAGACCCAGTACTTC.

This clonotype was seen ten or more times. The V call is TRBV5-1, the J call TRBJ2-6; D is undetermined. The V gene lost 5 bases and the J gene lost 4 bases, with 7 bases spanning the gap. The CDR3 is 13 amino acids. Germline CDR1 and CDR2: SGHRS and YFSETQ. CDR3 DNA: TGCGCCAGCAGAGACACCGGGGCCAACGTCCTGACTTTC. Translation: CASRDTGANVLTF.

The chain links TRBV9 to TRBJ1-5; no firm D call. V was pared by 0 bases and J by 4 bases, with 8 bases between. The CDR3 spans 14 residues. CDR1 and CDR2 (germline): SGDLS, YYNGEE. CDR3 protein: CASSVGTNNQPQHF. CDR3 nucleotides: TGTGCCAGCAGCGTAGGGACTAATAATCAGCCCCAGCATTTT.

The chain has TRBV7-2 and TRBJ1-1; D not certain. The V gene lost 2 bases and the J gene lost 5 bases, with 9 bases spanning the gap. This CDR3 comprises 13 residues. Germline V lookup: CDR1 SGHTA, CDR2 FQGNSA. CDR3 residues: CASSLMELTEAFF. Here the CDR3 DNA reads TGTGCCAGCAGCTTAATGGAGTTGACTGAAGCTTTCTTT.

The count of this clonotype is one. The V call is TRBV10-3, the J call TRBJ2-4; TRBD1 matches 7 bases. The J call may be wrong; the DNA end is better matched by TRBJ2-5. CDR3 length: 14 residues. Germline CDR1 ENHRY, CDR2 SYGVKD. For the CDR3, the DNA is TGTGCCACCCAAGTAGGGGGCCACCAAGAGACCCAGTACTTC. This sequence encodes CATQVGGHQETQYF.

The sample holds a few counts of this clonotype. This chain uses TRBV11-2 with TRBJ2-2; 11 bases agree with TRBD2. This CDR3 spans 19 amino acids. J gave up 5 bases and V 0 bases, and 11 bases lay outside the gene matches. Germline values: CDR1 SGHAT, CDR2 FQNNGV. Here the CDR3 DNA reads TGTGCCAGCAGCTTAGATCAGTTACTAGCGGGAGTCGATACCGGGGAGCTGTTTTTT. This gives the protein CASSLDQLLAGVDTGELFF. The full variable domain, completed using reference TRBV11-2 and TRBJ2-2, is EAGVAQSPRYKIIEKRQSVAFWCNPISGHATLYWYQQILGQGPKLLIQFQNNGVVDDSQLPKDRFSAERLKGVDSTLKIQPAKLEDSAVYLCASSLDQLLAGVDTGELFFGEGSRLTVL.

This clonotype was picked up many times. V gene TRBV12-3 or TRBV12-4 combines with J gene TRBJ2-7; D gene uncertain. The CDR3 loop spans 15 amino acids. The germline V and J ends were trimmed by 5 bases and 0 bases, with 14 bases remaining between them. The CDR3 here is CASSPSKVLSYEQYF. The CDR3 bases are TGTGCCAGCAGTCCCAGTAAGGTCCTCTCCTACGAGCAGTACTTC.

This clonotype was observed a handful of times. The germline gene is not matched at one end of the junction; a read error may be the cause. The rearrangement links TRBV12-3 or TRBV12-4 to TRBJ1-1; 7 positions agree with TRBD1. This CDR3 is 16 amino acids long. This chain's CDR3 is CATSLGGGGMNTEAFF. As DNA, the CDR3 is TGTGCCACCAGTTTAGGAGGGGGCGGGATGAACACTGAAGCTTTCTTT.

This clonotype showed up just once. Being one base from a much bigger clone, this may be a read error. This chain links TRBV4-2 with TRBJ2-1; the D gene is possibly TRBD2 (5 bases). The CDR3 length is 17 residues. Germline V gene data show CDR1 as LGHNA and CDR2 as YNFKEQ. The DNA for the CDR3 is TGTGCCGGCAGCCAAGGTTTGACCGGCTTGGGCGGGAATGAGCAGTTCTTC. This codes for CAGSQGLTGLGGNEQFF.

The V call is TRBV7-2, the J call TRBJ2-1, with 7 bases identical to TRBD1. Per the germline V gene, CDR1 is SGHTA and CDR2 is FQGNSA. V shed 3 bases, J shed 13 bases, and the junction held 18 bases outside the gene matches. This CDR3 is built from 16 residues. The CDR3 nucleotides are TGTGCCAGCAGCTTTTGGGGCCATGGGCAGGGGGAGACCCAGTTCTTC. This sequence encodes CASSFWGHGQGETQFF.

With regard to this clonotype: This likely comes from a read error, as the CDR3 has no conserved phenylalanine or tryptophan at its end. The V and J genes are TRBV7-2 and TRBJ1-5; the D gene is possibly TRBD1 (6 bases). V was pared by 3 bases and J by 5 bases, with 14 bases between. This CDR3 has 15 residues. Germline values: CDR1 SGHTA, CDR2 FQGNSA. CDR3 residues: CASSFSRGGDQPQHL. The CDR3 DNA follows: TGTGCCAGCAGCTTCTCCAGGGGAGGGGATCAGCCCCAGCATTTG.

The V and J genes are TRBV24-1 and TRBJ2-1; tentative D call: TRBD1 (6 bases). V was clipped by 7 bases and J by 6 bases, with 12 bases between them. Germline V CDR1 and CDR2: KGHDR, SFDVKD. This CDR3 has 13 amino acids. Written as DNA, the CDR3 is TGTGCCACCAGCCAACCAGGGGCCAATGAGCAGTTCTTC. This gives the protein CATSQPGANEQFF.